These 30 T cell receptor beta chains were sequenced from one sample in a study of blood T cells in healthy people across ages. The authors ran a second PCR of 7 to 11 cycles using a sample-barcoded 5' primer and a J-beta primer mix. TCRdb passed the 5' RACE reads through MiXCR, listing each CDR3 protein once. Of around 800,000 distinct CDR3 sequences in the sample, around a quarter are singletons; the top ten hold less than 3.5%. The sample was also reused in another study, on T cells of mothers and their children.

The specimen sequenced was blood. These receptors came from a boy aged 5-17 years in good health.

A note on this clonotype: At one of its ends the junction is not consistent with the germline gene, which may arise from a read error. The chain recombines TRBV5-1 with TRBJ2-6; D is undetermined. This CDR3 has 15 residues. CDR1 and CDR2 from the germline V gene are SGHRS and YFSETQ. CDR3 coding DNA: TGCGCCGGCAGCTTGGACGGGTATCAACCCAACGTCCTGACTTTC. This sequence encodes CAGSLDGYQPNVLTF.

This clonotype was seen a few times. This chain links TRBV5-1 with TRBJ1-2; unclear D gene. CDR3 length equals 15 residues. The V end was cut by 0 bases, the J end by 7 bases, with 16 bases between. Germline V gene data show CDR1 as SGHRS and CDR2 as YFSETQ. The CDR3 here is CASSLGPAEVGGYTF. The DNA of the CDR3 is TGCGCCAGCAGCTTGGGGCCTGCAGAGGTCGGTGGCTACACCTTC.

V is TRBV6-1 and J is TRBJ2-5, with 11 nucleotides matching TRBD2. The tail of the sequence fits TRBJ2-1 better, so the J call may be wrong. Germline loops: CDR1 MNHNS, CDR2 SASEGT. The CDR3 runs 14 residues. The CDR3 nucleotides read TGTGCCAGCAAGAATAGCGGGGGGGCATTTGAGCAGTTCTTC. It is translated as CASKNSGGAFEQFF.

The table lists this clonotype with a few counts. The chain combines TRBV7-2 with TRBJ1-4, with D possibly matching TRBD1 (5 bases). Per the germline V gene, CDR1 is SGHTA and CDR2 is FQGNSA. The V end was cut by 5 bases, the J end by 7 bases, with 17 bases between. The CDR3 contains 15 residues. The CDR3 DNA reads as TGTGCCAGCAGCCCGGGTCTTCCGAGGGGTGAAAAACTGTTTTTT. This encodes CASSPGLPRGEKLFF.

This chain links TRBV12-3 or TRBV12-4 with TRBJ2-5; 11 nucleotides match TRBD2. The CDR3 consists of 16 residues. V lost 6 bases, J lost 5 bases, and 11 bases stayed unmatched. The CDR3 is CASSPHRLAGWETQYF. The CDR3 DNA sequence: TGTGCCAGCAGCCCACATAGACTAGCGGGGTGGGAGACCCAGTACTTC.

This clonotype was counted between two and nine times. V usage is TRBV12-5 and J usage is TRBJ1-2, with TRBD1 matching 8 bases. The CDR3 totals 16 residues. Germline V lookup: CDR1 LGHNT, CDR2 FRNRAP. The ends lost 4 bases at V and 4 bases at J; junction bases unmatched: 11. The CDR3 protein is CASGSSDRESPYGYTF. The CDR3, as DNA: TGTGCTAGTGGTTCTTCGGACAGGGAAAGTCCCTATGGCTACACCTTC.

The V and J genes are TRBV7-9 and TRBJ2-5, with unresolved D. With 7 bases removed from V and 2 bases from J, the gap between germline ends came to 14 bases. The CDR3 covers 14 residues. Germline lookup yields CDR1 SEHNR and CDR2 FQNEAQ (reference sequence). CDR3 residues: CASTPWAGQETQYF. For the CDR3, the DNA is TGTGCCAGCACCCCATGGGCAGGTCAAGAGACCCAGTACTTC.

The chain combines TRBV5-1 with TRBJ2-5; D perhaps matches TRBD2 (6 bases). CDR1 SGHRS and CDR2 YFSETQ come from the germline V gene. Between the trimmed V and J ends, which lost 4 bases and 2 bases, there was a span of 21 bases. CDR3 length equals 17 residues. In DNA form, the CDR3 reads TGCGCCAGCAGCCCCCGGACTACCAATCCTTTACAAGAGACCCAGTACTTC. Residues: CASSPRTTNPLQETQYF.

This clonotype was detected a few times. The rearrangement links TRBV6-6 to TRBJ2-5; D gene ambiguous. V gave up 0 bases and J gave up 4 bases, with 15 bases separating them. Germline V gene lookup returns CDR1 MNHNY and CDR2 SVGAGI (reference sequence). This CDR3 has 16 residues. The CDR3 bases are TGTGCCAGCAGTTACTCGGGCCTCCCGCTCGGAGAGACCCAGTACTTC. Encoded protein: CASSYSGLPLGETQYF.

This clonotype was counted only a few times. This sequence joins TRBV6-2 or TRBV6-3 and TRBJ1-6, with 7 bases that match TRBD1. This CDR3 region has 15 residues. V lost 5 bases and J lost 8; bases outside the gene matches: 9. Looked up from germline, CDR1 is MNHEY and CDR2 is SVGEGT. In nucleotides, the CDR3 is TGTGCCAGCAGTCTCCACAGGGGAATCGATTCACCCCTCCACTTT. Residues: CASSLHRGIDSPLHF.

The sample holds a few counts of this clonotype. The rearrangement links TRBV6-6 to TRBJ2-4; TRBD2 matches 9 bases. The CDR3 length is 19 residues. Unmatched junction bases numbered 12, after V lost 3 bases and J lost 0 bases. From germline, CDR1 is MNHNY and CDR2 SVGAGI (reference sequence). Here the CDR3 DNA reads TGTGCCAGCAGTTATAGGCTTCTAGCGGGGATCCTAGCCAAAAACATTCAGTACTTC. Translating it yields CASSYRLLAGILAKNIQYF.

The chain has TRBV5-1 and TRBJ1-5; D gene uncertain. The V gene lost 4 bases and the J gene lost 6 bases, with 14 bases spanning the gap. Germline values: CDR1 SGHRS, CDR2 YFSETQ. The CDR3 sequence is 14 residues long. As DNA, the CDR3 is TGCGCCAGCAGCCCCACCCTGGCTGCTCAGCCCCAGCATTTT. This encodes CASSPTLAAQPQHF.

There are a few counts of this clonotype. The chain recombines TRBV7-3 with TRBJ1-2; a possible D gene is TRBD1 (5 bases). CDR1 and CDR2 (germline): SGHTA, FQGTGA. With 5 bases removed from V and 4 bases from J, the gap between germline ends came to 17 bases. This CDR3 has 15 residues. The CDR3 loop reads CASSPDRGGLYGYTF. CDR3 sequence (DNA): TGTGCCAGCAGCCCGGACCGGGGGGGTCTCTATGGCTACACCTTC.

The V gene is TRBV5-1, the J gene TRBJ2-1; no definite D call. Germline V gives CDR1 SGHRS, CDR2 YFSETQ. V was pared by 2 bases and J by 6 bases, with 21 bases between. This CDR3 is 17 amino acids long. CDR3 DNA sequence: TGCGCCAGCAGCTTCGAGTTGGTACCCCGAGGAGTCAATGAGCAGTTCTTC. Amino acid sequence: CASSFELVPRGVNEQFF.

The table lists this clonotype with a count of one. The chain links TRBV29-1 to TRBJ2-7, with TRBD1 matching 10 bases. The CDR3 contains 14 residues. Germline V lookup: CDR1 SQVTM, CDR2 ANQGSEA. Germline trimming cut 3 bases from V and 2 bases from J; bases unmatched to any gene: 4. CDR3: CSVEDRGEAYEQYF. In DNA form, the CDR3 reads TGCAGCGTTGAGGACAGGGGGGAAGCCTACGAGCAGTACTTC.

CDR3 amino acids: CATSDSTGPEAFF. DNA of the CDR3: TGTGCCACCAGTGATTCAACAGGCCCTGAAGCTTTCTTT. The V and J genes are TRBV24-1 and TRBJ1-1, with D possibly being TRBD1 (5 bases). Trimming stripped 2 bases from V and 6 bases from J, with 9 bases between. CDR3 length equals 13 residues. The germline CDR1 and CDR2 sequences are KGHDR and SFDVKD.

The chain carries TRBV9 and TRBJ2-7; 7 bases map to TRBD1. This CDR3 contains 12 residues. The V gene end was trimmed by 3 bases and the J gene end by 7 bases; junction bases not matched to a gene: 4. The germline CDR1 and CDR2 sequences are SGDLS and YYNGEE. The CDR3: CASSATGWEQYF. CDR3 DNA sequence: TGTGCCAGCAGCGCGACAGGGTGGGAGCAGTACTTC.

This clonotype has a handful of counts. V usage is TRBV27 and J usage is TRBJ2-7; 9 nucleotides match TRBD1. Germline trimming cut 5 bases from V and 3 bases from J; bases unmatched to any gene: 8. Germline V gene sequence: CDR1 MNHEY, CDR2 SMNVEV (reference sequence). The CDR3 runs 15 residues. The CDR3 reads CASSVSGTGYYEQYF. The CDR3 DNA sequence: TGTGCCAGCAGTGTCTCCGGGACAGGGTACTACGAGCAGTACTTC.

This clonotype was seen more than once but under ten times. The chain uses TRBV12-3 or TRBV12-4 and TRBJ1-2; TRBD1 is a possible D gene (5 bases). This CDR3 is built from 15 residues. Trimming removed 6 bases at V and 5 bases at J, with 19 bases between. CDR3 region: CASRLGPSPGYGYTF. The CDR3 DNA follows: TGTGCCAGCAGACTGGGACCGTCTCCTGGTTATGGCTACACCTTC.

The rearrangement uses TRBV20-1 and TRBJ2-5; D might be TRBD2 (5 bases). The V and J ends lost 0 bases and 1 base respectively, with 12 bases between them. The germline gives CDR1 DFQATT, CDR2 SNEGSKA (reference sequence). The CDR3 spans 15 residues. The CDR3 DNA is TGCAGTGCTAGAGATCCCGGGGAACCCCAAGAGACCCAGTACTTC. It specifies CSARDPGEPQETQYF.

This clonotype was picked up a small number of times. The chain links TRBV29-1 to TRBJ2-3; 12 bases match TRBD2. Per the germline V gene, CDR1 is SQVTM and CDR2 is ANQGSEA. V shed 3 bases, J shed 8 bases, and the junction held 6 bases outside the gene matches. This CDR3 has 14 amino acids. The chain's CDR3 is CSVELAGGPSTQYF. CDR3 nucleotides: TGCAGCGTTGAGCTAGCGGGGGGGCCGAGTACGCAGTATTTT.

This clonotype was seen more than once but under ten times. The V call is TRBV4-1, the J call TRBJ2-5; TRBD2 agrees at 8 bases. The J call may be mistaken, given a closer DNA end match to TRBJ2-1. Germline V gene lookup returns CDR1 MGHRA and CDR2 YSYEKL. This CDR3 spans 14 amino acids. The CDR3 loop reads CASSQLGGVNEQFF. For the CDR3, the DNA is TGCGCCAGCAGCCAACTCGGGGGGGTGAATGAGCAGTTCTTC.

This clonotype was picked up a small number of times. The genes are TRBV4-1 and TRBJ1-1, with D unclear. Germline CDR1 is MGHRA and CDR2 is YSYEKL. Trimming stripped 3 bases from V and 4 bases from J, with 15 bases between. The CDR3 contains 15 residues. The CDR3 coding sequence is TGCGCCAGCAGCCACCGACCCAGTGGGAGCACTGAAGCTTTCTTT. Its translation: CASSHRPSGSTEAFF.

This chain joins TRBV7-8 and TRBJ2-1; the match to TRBD2 covers 9 bases. Germline V CDR1 and CDR2: SGHVS, FQNEAQ. The ends lost 6 bases at V and 7 bases at J; junction bases unmatched: 7. This CDR3 spans 14 amino acids. For the CDR3, the DNA is TGTGCCAGCAGTGGGCTAGCGGGATTTAATGAGCAGTTCTTC. Protein product: CASSGLAGFNEQFF. Combining the CDR3 with reference TRBV7-8 and TRBJ2-1 gives the whole variable domain GAGVSQSPRYKVAKRGQDVALRCDPISGHVSLFWYQQALGQGPEFLTYFQNEAQLDKSGLPSDRFFAERPEGSVSTLKIQRTQQEDSAVYLCASSGLAGFNEQFFGPGTRLTVL.

Of note for this clonotype: In this CDR3 the conserved last residue, phenylalanine or tryptophan, is missing, so a read error is likely. The V gene is TRBV7-9, the J gene TRBJ2-5, with 14 nucleotides matching TRBD2. The V gene's germline CDR1 is SEHNR and CDR2 FQNEAQ (reference sequence). This CDR3 spans 15 amino acids. J was trimmed by 3 bases and V by 8 bases; bases with no gene match: 5. The CDR3 DNA reads TGTGCCAGCTTCCGGGGACTAGCGGGGGAAGAGACCCAGTACTTG. Translation: CASFRGLAGEETQYL.

The CDR3 region has the DNA TGTGCCAGCAGTATCGGACTAGCGGGGATCAGCCATACGCAGTATTTT. Residues: CASSIGLAGISHTQYF. This sequence joins TRBV6-6 and TRBJ2-3; 12 positions agree with TRBD2. The CDR3 extends over 16 amino acids. Germline V CDR1 and CDR2: MNHNY, SVGAGI (reference sequence). J lost 7 bases, V lost 5 bases, and 10 bases had no gene match.

In DNA, the CDR3 is TGCGCCAGCAGCTGGGGGACAGGGGGCCCTAATCAGCCCCAGCATTTT. Amino acids: CASSWGTGGPNQPQHF. This sequence joins TRBV5-1 and TRBJ1-5, with 12 nucleotides matching TRBD1. Trimming at V came to 3 bases and at J to 4 bases, leaving 5 bases not matched to a gene. CDR1 is SGHRS and CDR2 is YFSETQ in the germline V gene. The CDR3 spans 16 residues.

In its sample, this clonotype was seen once. The chain uses TRBV29-1 and TRBJ2-6, with D perhaps TRBD2 (5 bases). Between the trimmed V and J ends, which lost 4 bases and 3 bases, there was a span of 16 bases. The CDR3 spans 16 residues. CDR1 and CDR2 (germline): SQVTM, ANQGSEA. The CDR3 loop is CSVVSGIGVGANVLTF. The DNA for the CDR3 is TGCAGCGTTGTCTCCGGTATCGGGGTTGGGGCCAACGTCCTGACTTTC.

V usage is TRBV20-1 and J usage is TRBJ1-4; 10 positions match TRBD1. Germline CDR1 and CDR2: DFQATT and SNEGSKA (reference sequence). V shed 0 bases, J shed 8 bases, and the junction held 3 bases outside the gene matches. CDR3 length: 14 amino acids. DNA of the CDR3: TGCAGTGCTAGAGACGGACAGGGGGTGGAAAAACTGTTTTTT. This sequence encodes CSARDGQGVEKLFF.

This chain connects TRBV28 to TRBJ2-5; tentatively, D is TRBD1 (6 bases). Germline V CDR1 and CDR2: MDHEN, SYDVKM. The CDR3 length is 15 residues. Trimming shortened V by 8 bases and J by 5 bases, and 21 bases separated the two germline ends. The CDR3 loop reads CASQPPATGWETQYF. The CDR3 coding sequence is TGTGCCAGCCAACCCCCAGCGACAGGTTGGGAGACCCAGTACTTC.